The 21 T cell receptor beta chains below all came from one sample that was sequenced in a study of T cell repertoires in cytomegalovirus infection. MiXCR, applied by TCRdb to the reads, yields one record per CDR3 protein. The profile covers 200,000 or so distinct CDR3 sequences, with roughly a fifth appearing a single time and 2.5% to 3% taken by the ten largest. The sequenced material came from PBMCs. The source of these receptors is a human donor in good health (CMV status not recorded). Some clones in this sample may be carry-over from other donors' samples.

In the case of this clonotype: A much more abundant neighbour one base away suggests this may be a read error. The chain links TRBV7-8 to TRBJ1-5; D unresolved. This CDR3 is 15 amino acids long. Germline V gene sequence: CDR1 SGHVS, CDR2 FQNEAQ. The CDR3 loop is CDSSLAGNSNQPQHF. The DNA for the CDR3 is TGTGACAGCAGCTTAGCCGGTAATAGCAATCAGCCCCAGCATTTT.

This rearrangement joins TRBV12-3 or TRBV12-4 to TRBJ2-1; 9 positions agree with TRBD2. This CDR3 spans 15 amino acids. The V and J ends lost 6 bases and 9 bases, in that order; junction bases with no gene match: 12. CDR3 loop: CASSPREGQVTEQFF. The CDR3 DNA is TGTGCCAGCAGCCCGCGGGAGGGCCAAGTCACTGAGCAGTTCTTC.

The V gene is TRBV6-5, the J gene TRBJ1-1; D gene ambiguous. The germline V gene encodes CDR1 MNHEY and CDR2 SVGAGI. Trimming shortened V by 7 bases and J by 4 bases, and 13 bases separated the two germline ends. The CDR3 covers 13 residues. This chain's CDR3 is CASTRQRGTEAFF. In nucleotides, the CDR3 is TGTGCCAGCACTCGACAAAGAGGCACTGAAGCTTTCTTT.

V gene TRBV20-1 combines with J gene TRBJ2-4; D not certain. V lost 6 bases to trimming and J lost 10 bases, with 19 bases between them. Germline loops: CDR1 DFQATT, CDR2 SNEGSKA (reference sequence). The CDR3 extends over 13 amino acids. This CDR3 reads CSALEPLWKIQYF. CDR3 coding DNA: TGCAGTGCCCTAGAGCCCCTCTGGAAAATTCAGTACTTC.

The chain carries TRBV12-3 or TRBV12-4 and TRBJ2-1, with 10 positions matching TRBD1. This CDR3 region has 15 residues. V shed 8 bases, J shed 7 bases, and the junction held 11 bases outside the gene matches. Here the CDR3 DNA reads TGTGCCAGCGGTCCTGACAGGGGGCTGAGGAATGAGCAGTTCTTC. Protein product: CASGPDRGLRNEQFF.

This clonotype was counted a few times. This CDR3 reads CASSQDWGVGSPLHF. For the CDR3, the DNA is TGCGCCAGCAGCCAAGATTGGGGCGTAGGTTCACCCCTCCACTTT. The chain couples TRBV4-1 to TRBJ1-6; D may be TRBD1 (5 bases). CDR3 length: 15 residues. V dropped 0 bases and J dropped 9 bases, with 12 bases sitting between them. The V gene's germline CDR1 is MGHRA and CDR2 YSYEKL.

This chain links TRBV9 with TRBJ1-2; TRBD1 is a possible D gene (5 bases). The CDR3 runs 12 residues. CDR1 and CDR2 from the germline V gene are SGDLS and YYNGEE. Trimming removed 3 bases from V and 6 bases from J, with 9 bases in between. The CDR3 sequence: CASSEGRNGYTF. The CDR3 DNA sequence: TGTGCCAGCAGCGAGGGGAGGAATGGCTACACCTTC. The entire variable domain, with the rest obtained from reference TRBV9 and TRBJ1-2, is as follows: DSGVTQTPKHLITATGQRVTLRCSPRSGDLSVYWYQQSLDQGLQFLIQYYNGEERAKGNILERFSAQQFPDLHSELNLSSLELGDSALYFCASSEGRNGYTFGSGTRLTVV.

This clonotype was found many times. This chain uses TRBV7-9 with TRBJ1-2, with unresolved D. Per germline, CDR1 SEHNR and CDR2 FQNEAQ (reference sequence). The CDR3 extends over 13 amino acids. V lost 5 bases to trimming and J lost 6 bases, with 13 bases between them. In DNA form, the CDR3 reads TGTGCCAGCAGCCTCGCGGACTTAAATGGCTACACCTTC. The encoded protein is CASSLADLNGYTF. The variable domain in full, with the rest retrieved from reference TRBV7-9 and TRBJ1-2, is DTGVSQNPRHKITKRGQNVTFRCDPISEHNRLYWYRQTLGQGPEFLTYFQNEAQLEKSRLLSDRFSAERPKGSFSTLEIQRTEQGDSAMYLCASSLADLNGYTFGSGTRLTVV.

The chain uses TRBV6-6 and TRBJ2-2; the D is unclear. The CDR3 contains 16 residues. The V end lost 1 base, the J end lost 0 bases, and 9 bases lay between the germline ends. Per the germline V gene, CDR1 is MNHNY and CDR2 is SVGAGI (reference sequence). The CDR3 bases are TGTGCCAGCAGTTACTTTGGCGGCGCGAACACCGGGGAGCTGTTTTTT. Translating it yields CASSYFGGANTGELFF.

This sequence joins TRBV19 and TRBJ1-1; no firm D call. Germline V CDR1 and CDR2: LNHDA, SQIVND (reference sequence). Trimming stripped 0 bases from V and 1 base from J, with 3 bases between. The CDR3 extends over 13 amino acids. Here the CDR3 DNA reads TGTGCCAGTAGTATAGACAAGAACACTGAAGCTTTCTTT. It specifies CASSIDKNTEAFF.

This clonotype was counted only a few times. The rearrangement uses TRBV7-3 and TRBJ1-2; TRBD1 is a possible D gene (5 bases). The germline CDR1 and CDR2 sequences are SGHTA and FQGTGA. CDR3 size: 15 residues. Trimming cost V 4 bases and J 8 bases, with 20 bases left between them. The CDR3 loop is CASSSSFGGGEGYTF. CDR3 DNA: TGTGCCAGCAGCTCCTCCTTTGGTGGAGGGGAAGGCTACACCTTC.

This chain connects TRBV6-1 to TRBJ2-3; 8 nucleotides align to TRBD2. The CDR3 runs to 14 residues. The V segment lost 7 bases and the J segment 0 bases; nucleotides outside the gene matches: 3. From germline, CDR1 is MNHNS and CDR2 SASEGT. The CDR3 here is CASKPSGSTDTQYF. The CDR3 DNA reads TGTGCCAGCAAACCTAGCGGGAGCACAGATACGCAGTATTTT.

The chain joins TRBV28 to TRBJ2-3, with D possibly TRBD2 on 5 matching bases. The V end was cut by 6 bases, the J end by 4 bases, with 14 bases between. Germline V CDR1 and CDR2: MDHEN, SYDVKM. This CDR3 contains 14 residues. The CDR3 sequence is CASSPGGVADTQYF. The CDR3 DNA sequence: TGTGCCAGCAGCCCAGGAGGTGTCGCAGATACGCAGTATTTT.

This clonotype was found many times. The chain has TRBV24-1 and TRBJ2-1, with 7 nucleotides matching TRBD1. CDR1 KGHDR and CDR2 SFDVKD come from the germline V gene. The CDR3 is 15 amino acids. Trimming removed 3 bases from V and 2 bases from J; junction bases left unmatched: 3. CDR3 sequence: CATSDLQGAYNEQFF. CDR3 nucleotides: TGTGCCACCAGTGATCTCCAGGGGGCCTACAATGAGCAGTTCTTC.

A few counts support this clonotype. The chain employs TRBV2 and TRBJ2-3; 9 positions match TRBD1. The CDR3 has 13 residues. The J segment lost 3 bases and the V segment lost 7 bases, leaving 2 bases of the junction unmatched. The germline gives CDR1 SNHLY, CDR2 FYNNEI. The CDR3 coding sequence is TGTGCCAGCACCGACAGGGGGACAGATACGCAGTATTTT. It codes for CASTDRGTDTQYF.

The chain couples TRBV9 to TRBJ2-1; D uncertain. With 0 bases removed from V and 3 bases from J, the gap between germline ends came to 13 bases. The CDR3 is 16 residues long. The germline V gene encodes CDR1 SGDLS and CDR2 YYNGEE. CDR3 bases: TGTGCCAGCAGCGTAGCTCCGGCTAATTTCTACAATGAGCAGTTCTTC. Its translation is CASSVAPANFYNEQFF.

The V call is TRBV5-1, the J call TRBJ2-7; 7 bases agree with TRBD1. Germline lookup yields CDR1 SGHRS and CDR2 YFSETQ. CDR3 length: 17 amino acids. With V trimmed by 0 bases and J by 0 bases, 9 bases remained unmatched. CDR3 DNA sequence: TGCGCCAGCAGCTTGGGATCAGGGGGTAGGAGCTCCTACGAGCAGTACTTC. Translating gives CASSLGSGGRSSYEQYF. The full variable domain, completed using reference TRBV5-1 and TRBJ2-7, is KAGVTQTPRYLIKTRGQQVTLSCSPISGHRSVSWYQQTPGQGLQFLFEYFSETQRNKGNFPGRFSGRQFSNSRSEMNVSTLELGDSALYLCASSLGSGGRSSYEQYFGPGTRLTVT.

This clonotype was seen more than once but under ten times. V and J are TRBV2 and TRBJ2-3; 9 bases line up with TRBD2. V was pared by 0 bases and J by 2 bases, with 3 bases of the junction left unmatched. CDR3 size: 16 residues. CDR1 SNHLY and CDR2 FYNNEI come from the germline V gene. The CDR3, as DNA: TGTGCCAGCAGTGAAGCGGGCGGGAGGGACACAGATACGCAGTATTTT. Protein: CASSEAGGRDTDTQYF.

The gene calls are TRBV2 and TRBJ1-1; 8 bases are a match to TRBD1. CDR3 length: 14 amino acids. J was trimmed by 5 bases and V by 3 bases; bases with no gene match: 5. Germline V CDR1 and CDR2: SNHLY, FYNNEI. The CDR3 sequence: CASSERTGRTEAFF. The CDR3 region has the DNA TGTGCCAGCAGTGAGAGGACAGGGCGGACTGAAGCTTTCTTT.

The V call is TRBV2, the J call TRBJ2-1; 10 nucleotides match TRBD2. The CDR3 extends over 18 amino acids. V trimming: 4 bases; J trimming: 0 bases; junction bases outside the gene matches: 9. CDR1 and CDR2 from the germline V gene are SNHLY and FYNNEI. CDR3 residues: CASSVTGTSESSYNEQFF. CDR3 nucleotide sequence: TGTGCCAGCAGTGTCACCGGGACTAGCGAGAGCTCCTACAATGAGCAGTTCTTC.

This clonotype was recorded a few times. V and J are TRBV5-1 and TRBJ1-1; TRBD1 is a possible D gene (5 bases). This CDR3 is 14 amino acids long. The ends were cut back, 4 bases at V and 1 base at J, with 11 bases in the middle. Germline V gene lookup returns CDR1 SGHRS and CDR2 YFSETQ. The CDR3 here is CASSPAGRNTEAFF. CDR3 DNA: TGCGCCAGCAGCCCCGCGGGACGGAACACTGAAGCTTTCTTT.